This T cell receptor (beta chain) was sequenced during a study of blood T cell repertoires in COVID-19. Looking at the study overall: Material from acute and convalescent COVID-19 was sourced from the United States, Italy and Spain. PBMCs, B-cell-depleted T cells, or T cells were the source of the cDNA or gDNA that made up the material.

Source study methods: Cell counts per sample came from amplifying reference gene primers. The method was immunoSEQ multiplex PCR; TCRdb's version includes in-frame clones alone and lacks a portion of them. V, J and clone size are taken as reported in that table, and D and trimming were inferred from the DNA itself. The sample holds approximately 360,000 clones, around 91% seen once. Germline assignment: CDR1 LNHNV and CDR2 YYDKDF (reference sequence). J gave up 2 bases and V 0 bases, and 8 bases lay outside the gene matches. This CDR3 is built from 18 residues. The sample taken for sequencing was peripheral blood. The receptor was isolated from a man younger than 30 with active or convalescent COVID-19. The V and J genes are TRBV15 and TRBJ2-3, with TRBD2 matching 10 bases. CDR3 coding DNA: TGTGCCACCAGCAGAGATAGAGCGGGAGGGCCGATCACAGATACGCAGTATTTT. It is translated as CATSRDRAGGPITDTQYF.